The 22 T cell receptor beta chains listed next were all sequenced from one sample in a study of regulatory T cells in long-lasting Graves disease. Time point described: newly diagnosed GD, antithyroid drugs for less than 3 months. PBMCs were the source of the RNA used for TCR sequencing. Sequencing libraries for TCR beta were prepared with iRepertoire HTBI primers and Arm-PCR of CDR3 regions. TCRdb recomputed calls from the multiplex PCR reads with MiXCR, one row per CDR3 protein. Altogether about 500,000 distinct CDR3 sequences are present, 16% being singletons, with the ten largest covering 12%. These same data were also listed under a study on T cells in Graves' hyperthyroidism and ophthalmopathy.

This specimen consisted of peripheral blood mononuclear cells (PBMCs), obtained at new diagnosis, from a patient treated with antithyroid drugs. The source is a man aged 40-49 years with Graves disease.

This chain connects TRBV29-1 to TRBJ2-3; D remains unclear. V lost 3 bases and J lost 2, with 9 bases in between. Germline CDR1 SQVTM, CDR2 ANQGSEA. There are 13 residues in the CDR3. CDR3 sequence (DNA): TGCAGCGTTGAGGGCCGAAACACAGATACGCAGTATTTT. This translates into CSVEGRNTDTQYF.

Remarks on this clonotype: A much larger clone lies one base from this, so it may be a read error. J is TRBJ1-1 and V is TRBV27; D is ambiguous. There are 14 residues in the CDR3. Germline CDR1 reads MNHEY; CDR2 reads SMNVEV (reference sequence). This CDR3 reads CASSWGSQRTEVFF. In DNA form, the CDR3 reads TGTGCCAGCAGTTGGGGATCTCAAAGGACTGAAGTTTTCTTT.

The V gene is TRBV7-9, the J gene TRBJ2-6, with 9 bases aligning to TRBD1. There are 20 residues in the CDR3. Germline loops: CDR1 SEHNR, CDR2 FQNEAQ (reference sequence). V shed 8 bases, J shed 0 bases, and the junction held 17 bases outside the gene matches. In DNA form, the CDR3 reads TGTGCCAGCGGCTCTTCACCGGGACAGGGCCTCTTCTCTGGGGCCAACGTCCTGACTTTC. Amino acids: CASGSSPGQGLFSGANVLTF.

At least ten counts were recorded for this clonotype. The gene calls are TRBV5-1 and TRBJ2-5; TRBD1 aligns across 7 bases. V trimming: 0 bases; J trimming: 2 bases; junction bases outside the gene matches: 7. Looked up from germline, CDR1 is SGHRS and CDR2 is YFSETQ. The CDR3 has 16 residues. The CDR3 protein is CASSLEGTETQETQYF. As DNA, the CDR3 is TGCGCCAGCAGCTTGGAGGGGACAGAGACACAAGAGACCCAGTACTTC.

This clonotype occurred many times. The chain carries TRBV5-8 and TRBJ2-1, with 7 positions matching TRBD2. The CDR3 contains 18 residues. Losses at the gene ends were 5 bases for V and 0 bases for J; bases not matched to a gene: 14. Germline lookup yields CDR1 SGHTS and CDR2 YDEGEE. The CDR3 protein is CASSFYVRGGSSYNEQFF. CDR3 nucleotide sequence: TGTGCCAGCAGTTTCTACGTTCGGGGAGGGAGCTCCTACAATGAGCAGTTCTTC.

The chain recombines TRBV9 with TRBJ2-3; 7 bases are shared with TRBD2. V trimming: 0 bases; J trimming: 1 base; junction bases outside the gene matches: 5. CDR1 is SGDLS, CDR2 YYNGEE, per germline. This CDR3 spans 16 amino acids. The DNA of the CDR3 is TGTGCCAGCAGCGTAGGTAGCGCGGGAGGCACAGATACGCAGTATTTT. Translation: CASSVGSAGGTDTQYF.

This clonotype appeared many times. V gene TRBV12-3 or TRBV12-4 combines with J gene TRBJ2-5, with TRBD2 identical over 14 bases. The CDR3 extends over 15 amino acids. J gave up 5 bases and V 8 bases, and 7 bases lay outside the gene matches. This CDR3 reads CASGRLAGGWETQYF. CDR3 coding DNA: TGTGCCAGCGGCCGACTAGCGGGAGGGTGGGAGACCCAGTACTTC.

This clonotype was seen many times. In nucleotides, the CDR3 is TGCAGTGCTAGAGAGTTACTAGCGGCGTTCTACAATGAGCAGTTCTTC. Its translation is CSARELLAAFYNEQFF. This chain connects TRBV20-1 to TRBJ2-1, with 8 nucleotides matching TRBD2. After removal of 0 bases from V and 3 bases from J, the junction contained 7 bases not matched to a gene. Germline CDR1 is DFQATT and CDR2 is SNEGSKA (reference sequence). This CDR3 contains 16 residues.

The chain has TRBV5-5 and TRBJ2-3, with D tentatively TRBD1 (6 bases). Germline lookup yields CDR1 SGHKS and CDR2 YYEKEE (reference sequence). V was pared by 1 base and J by 4 bases, with 10 bases between. The CDR3 length is 14 residues. The CDR3 DNA sequence: TGTGCCAGCAGCTTGAGCAGGGGCCCAGATACGCAGTATTTT. It specifies CASSLSRGPDTQYF.

The gene calls are TRBV27 and TRBJ2-2; no clear D. This CDR3 contains 13 residues. V lost 10 bases, J lost 6 bases, and 15 bases lay in between. Per the germline V gene, CDR1 is MNHEY and CDR2 is SMNVEV (reference sequence). For the CDR3, the DNA is TGTGCCACCCAAAGGGCAAGCGCCGGGGAGCTGTTTTTT. It codes for CATQRASAGELFF.

This clonotype was picked up many times. The V and J genes are TRBV28 and TRBJ2-3, with 8 bases aligning to TRBD2. V shed 6 bases and J 7 bases; nucleotides not matched to a gene: 12. The CDR3 spans 15 residues. Germline V gene sequence: CDR1 MDHEN, CDR2 SYDVKM. The DNA of the CDR3 is TGTGCCAGCAGAAACGGACTAGCCTCATCTTATACGCAGTATTTT. The encoded protein is CASRNGLASSYTQYF.

This clonotype came up a few times. The chain couples TRBV7-9 to TRBJ1-1, with D unresolved. Germline CDR1 is SEHNR and CDR2 is FQNEAQ (reference sequence). Trimming removed 4 bases from V and 9 bases from J, with 9 bases in between. This CDR3 has 11 amino acids. In nucleotides, the CDR3 is TGTGCCAGCAGCTACAAGTCCCAAGCTTTCTTT. This gives the protein CASSYKSQAFF.

The rearrangement links TRBV7-8 to TRBJ1-5, with D possibly matching TRBD1 (5 bases). CDR3 length: 15 residues. Germline CDR1 SGHVS, CDR2 FQNEAQ. Trimming left V 4 bases short and J 3 bases short, with 13 bases between. The CDR3 loop reads CASSSGRELNQPQHF. CDR3 DNA: TGTGCCAGCAGCTCAGGGAGGGAACTCAATCAGCCCCAGCATTTT.

This clonotype was counted ten times or more. The chain recombines TRBV6-1 with TRBJ2-1, with 14 bases fitting TRBD2. Germline V gives CDR1 MNHNS, CDR2 SASEGT. Losses at the gene ends were 6 bases for V and 9 bases for J; bases not matched to a gene: 4. The CDR3 is made up of 14 amino acids. CDR3 residues: CASRGLAGGGEQFF. Here the CDR3 DNA reads TGTGCCAGCAGAGGACTAGCGGGAGGTGGTGAGCAGTTCTTC.

In its sample, this clonotype was seen a few times. The chain carries TRBV6-5 and TRBJ2-1, with D possibly being TRBD2 (6 bases). CDR1 and CDR2 (germline): MNHEY, SVGAGI. The V and J ends lost 0 bases and 4 bases respectively, with 16 bases between them. The CDR3 loop spans 17 amino acids. CDR3 in DNA: TGTGCCAGCAGTTACTCGGAGGCGGGATGGGCTTACAATGAGCAGTTCTTC. Protein product: CASSYSEAGWAYNEQFF.

This clonotype was counted at least ten times. This sequence joins TRBV7-2 and TRBJ2-5, with D possibly matching TRBD2 (5 bases). This CDR3 has 15 residues. Germline CDR1 is SGHTA and CDR2 is FQGNSA. V was clipped by 3 bases and J by 3 bases, with 14 bases between them. In nucleotides, the CDR3 is TGTGCCAGCAGCTTCAGGAGGACCGGAGAAGAGACCCAGTACTTC. Residues: CASSFRRTGEETQYF.

Concerning this clonotype: A much larger clone is a single base away; this may be a read error. This chain's CDR3 is CAAEWAYKATQYF. The CDR3 bases are TGTGCCGCTGAGTGGGCCTACAAGGCTACGCAGTATTTT. The rearrangement uses TRBV28 and TRBJ2-3; D not resolved. The germline V and J ends were trimmed by 11 bases and 8 bases, with 20 bases remaining between them. Germline V gene data show CDR1 as MDHEN and CDR2 as SYDVKM. The CDR3 has 13 amino acids.

This sequence joins TRBV6-1 and TRBJ2-2, with 7 bases matching TRBD2. The germline V gene encodes CDR1 MNHNS and CDR2 SASEGT. The J segment lost 7 bases and the V segment lost 8 bases, leaving 13 bases of the junction unmatched. This CDR3 is 15 amino acids long. The CDR3 DNA follows: TGTGCCAGCCTCTTGATTGCGGGAGTAAGCGGGGAGCTGTTTTTT. Protein sequence: CASLLIAGVSGELFF.

This clonotype was detected many times. A read error may account for a junction end that differs from germline. The chain couples TRBV5-1 to TRBJ2-7; D could derive from TRBD1 or TRBD2 (5 bases each). CDR1 is SGHRS, CDR2 YFSETQ, per germline. This CDR3 is 14 amino acids long. The CDR3 DNA is TGTGCCAGCAGCTTCCGGGACGGTTCCTACGAGCAGTACTTC. Amino acids: CASSFRDGSYEQYF.

This clonotype was seen at least ten times. V usage is TRBV7-2 and J usage is TRBJ1-4, with D possibly being TRBD1 (5 bases). Germline CDR1 and CDR2: SGHTA and FQGNSA. The V and J ends lost 1 base and 7 bases respectively, with 10 bases between them. The CDR3 has 14 residues. The CDR3 coding sequence is TGTGCCAGCAGCTTAGACGGGGCGGTTGAAAAACTGTTTTTT. It codes for CASSLDGAVEKLFF.

A few counts support this clonotype. The chain has TRBV19 and TRBJ1-1; D gene unclear. Germline CDR1 reads LNHDA; CDR2 reads SQIVND (reference sequence). The CDR3 is made up of 11 amino acids. V lost 3 bases to trimming and J lost 1 base, with 0 bases between them. CDR3 residues: CASSMNTEAFF. The CDR3, as DNA: TGTGCCAGTAGTATGAACACTGAAGCTTTCTTT.

The chain uses TRBV7-9 and TRBJ1-5; 7 bases match TRBD1. The CDR3 loop spans 17 amino acids. The germline gives CDR1 SEHNR, CDR2 FQNEAQ (reference sequence). J was trimmed by 5 bases and V by 3 bases; bases with no gene match: 13. The CDR3 spells CASSFPTGTARDQPQHF. The CDR3 DNA reads TGTGCCAGCAGCTTCCCGACCGGGACAGCGAGGGATCAGCCCCAGCATTTT.